This entry lists 24 T cell receptor beta chains sequenced from one sample in a study of blood T cell repertoires in COVID-19. The repertoire was sequenced with immunoSEQ multiplex PCR; TCRdb's copy has only in-frame clones and lacks some. This sample has 650,000 to 800,000 clones; more than 80% occur once, and the top ten carry roughly 0.26%. The sequenced sample consisted of peripheral blood. The source of these receptors is a woman aged 18-29 years with acute or convalescent COVID-19.

This chain joins TRBV14 and TRBJ1-5; TRBD1 might be the D (6 bases). Looked up from germline, CDR1 is SGHDN and CDR2 is FVKESK. The CDR3 loop spans 17 amino acids. V was trimmed by 0 bases and J by 5 bases, leaving 17 bases between them. CDR3 protein: CASSQDEGKQGHQPQHF. As DNA, the CDR3 is TGTGCCAGCAGCCAAGATGAGGGGAAGCAGGGGCATCAGCCCCAGCATTTT.

CDR3 protein: CASSFQGRPNQPQHF. CDR3 in DNA: TGCGCCAGCAGCTTCCAGGGGCGGCCCAATCAGCCCCAGCATTTT. The genes are TRBV5-1 and TRBJ1-5, with D perhaps TRBD1 (6 bases). Between the trimmed V and J ends, which lost 2 bases and 3 bases, there was a span of 12 bases. Germline values: CDR1 SGHRS, CDR2 YFSETQ. This CDR3 is built from 15 residues.

The V and J genes are TRBV28 and TRBJ1-5; D is uncertain. The V gene lost 5 bases and the J gene lost 0 bases, with 8 bases spanning the gap. This CDR3 contains 14 residues. The germline gives CDR1 MDHEN, CDR2 SYDVKM. The CDR3 region has the DNA TGTGCCAGCAGTCCAGTTTATAGCAATCAGCCCCAGCATTTT. Translating gives CASSPVYSNQPQHF.

This clone was picked up a small number of times. The chain combines TRBV6-5 with TRBJ1-1; D is unresolved. Germline CDR1 MNHEY, CDR2 SVGAGI. The germline V and J ends were trimmed by 8 bases and 0 bases, with 10 bases remaining between them. CDR3 length equals 13 residues. The CDR3 DNA follows: TGTGCCAGCTTTATCGGGATGAACACTGAAGCTTTCTTT. Its translation: CASFIGMNTEAFF.

The table lists this clone with a count of one. The CDR3 nucleotides read TGTGCCAGCAGTAAAGACAGGGGATTTGGAAACACCATATATTTT. It is translated as CASSKDRGFGNTIYF. V usage is TRBV6-4 and J usage is TRBJ1-3; 8 bases are shared with TRBD1. The CDR3 runs 15 residues. Germline V CDR1 and CDR2: MRHNA, SNTAGT. The junction had 6 bases not matched to a gene; V was cut back by 5 bases and J by 3 bases.

The genes are TRBV7-3 and TRBJ1-1; TRBD1 matches at 7 bases. V was pared by 4 bases and J by 8 bases, with 7 bases of the junction left unmatched. Per germline, CDR1 SGHTA and CDR2 FQGTGA. The CDR3 extends over 13 amino acids. The CDR3 nucleotides read TGTGCCAGCAGCTCACAAAGGACAGGAGAAGCTTTCTTT. It codes for CASSSQRTGEAFF.

The chain carries TRBV2 and TRBJ1-2, with 8 bases identical to TRBD1. Germline-derived CDR1 and CDR2 are SNHLY and FYNNEI. V lost 4 bases, J lost 8 bases, and 6 bases stayed unmatched. The CDR3 is 13 amino acids. The CDR3 sequence is CASSAFDRGGYTF. Here the CDR3 DNA reads TGTGCCAGCAGTGCGTTTGACAGGGGCGGCTACACCTTC.

The V call is TRBV5-1, the J call TRBJ1-5, with 7 positions matching TRBD1. The CDR3 has 15 amino acids. Germline CDR1 and CDR2: SGHRS and YFSETQ. V lost 0 bases to trimming and J lost 5 bases; unmatched junction nucleotides: 5. The CDR3 DNA follows: TGCGCCAGCAGCTTGGGGGACAGCAAATATCAGCCCCAGCATTTT. It codes for CASSLGDSKYQPQHF.

The V call is TRBV9, the J call TRBJ2-3; TRBD2 agrees at 8 bases. This CDR3 is 17 amino acids long. Per the germline V gene, CDR1 is SGDLS and CDR2 is YYNGEE. With V trimmed by 2 bases and J by 2 bases, 10 bases remained unmatched. Written as DNA, the CDR3 is TGTGCCAGCAGCGTTTCGAAAGCGGGGGATTCCACAGATACGCAGTATTTT. Its protein product is CASSVSKAGDSTDTQYF.

The V gene is TRBV4-3, the J gene TRBJ1-5, with no clear D. The CDR3 totals 14 residues. Trimming shortened V by 0 bases and J by 3 bases, and 6 bases separated the two germline ends. The germline CDR1 and CDR2 sequences are LGHNA and YSLEER. The CDR3 loop reads CASSQDFINQPQHF. Written as DNA, the CDR3 is TGCGCCAGCAGCCAAGATTTCATCAATCAGCCCCAGCATTTT.

The genes are TRBV7-9 and TRBJ1-5; D unresolved. Trimming stripped 6 bases from V and 3 bases from J, with 6 bases between. The CDR3 is made up of 12 amino acids. Germline V gives CDR1 SEHNR, CDR2 FQNEAQ (reference sequence). Here the CDR3 DNA reads TGTGCCAGCAGACGGTTCAATCAGCCCCAGCATTTT. Translated: CASRRFNQPQHF.

The genes are TRBV3-1 (or the pseudogene TRBV3-2) and TRBJ2-3, with D maybe TRBD2 (7 bases). V lost 1 base to trimming and J lost 2 bases, with 10 bases between them. The germline V gene has CDR1 LGHDT and CDR2 YNNKEL (reference sequence). The CDR3 covers 15 residues. CDR3 sequence (DNA): TGTGCCAGCAGCCAAGTAGGGGGGGCCACAGATACGCAGTATTTT. Its translation is CASSQVGGATDTQYF.

The chain combines TRBV5-1 with TRBJ2-5; D unclear. The germline V gene encodes CDR1 SGHRS and CDR2 YFSETQ. V dropped 0 bases and J dropped 4 bases, with 10 bases sitting between them. CDR3 length equals 14 residues. DNA of the CDR3: TGCGCCAGCAGCTTGGGGAGCTACCCAGAGACCCAGTACTTC. This translates into CASSLGSYPETQYF.

The chain has TRBV6-5 and TRBJ2-7; D is perhaps TRBD1 (5 bases). Germline values: CDR1 MNHEY, CDR2 SVGAGI. The CDR3 runs 15 residues. Trimming took off 0 bases at V and 0 bases at J, with 9 bases between the two ends. This CDR3 reads CASSYSFRVSYEQYF. CDR3 nucleotides: TGTGCCAGCAGTTACTCGTTCAGGGTCTCCTACGAGCAGTACTTC.

The table lists this clone with a few counts. J is TRBJ1-2 and V is TRBV28; TRBD1 matches at 8 bases. The length of the CDR3 is 12 residues. V lost 5 bases and J lost 7; bases outside the gene matches: 3. CDR1 is MDHEN, CDR2 SYDVKM, per germline. The CDR3 region has the DNA TGTGCCAGCAGTAGGACAGGGAGTGGCTACACCTTC. Its protein product is CASSRTGSGYTF.

CDR3 DNA sequence: TGTGCCAGCAGTTACTCGAGTTCAGGGATTAAGGGCAATCAGCCCCAGCATTTT. This codes for CASSYSSSGIKGNQPQHF. V and J are TRBV6-2 or TRBV6-3 and TRBJ1-5, with D maybe TRBD1 (5 bases). The CDR3 totals 18 residues. Trimming pared 0 bases from V and 2 bases from J, leaving 17 bases between. Germline V gene lookup returns CDR1 MNHEY and CDR2 SVGEGT.

The chain couples TRBV4-1 to TRBJ2-7, with D tentatively TRBD2 (5 bases). The CDR3 contains 14 residues. Trimming took 6 bases from V and 7 from J, leaving 19 bases between them. From germline, CDR1 is MGHRA and CDR2 YSYEKL. CDR3 nucleotide sequence: TGCGCCAGCAGTCCCAACCGGGGTCCACGGGAGCAGTACTTC. This translates into CASSPNRGPREQYF.

This chain joins TRBV18 and TRBJ1-1; TRBD1 is a possible D gene (6 bases). Trimming removed 3 bases at V and 1 base at J, with 12 bases between. Germline CDR1 and CDR2: KGHSH and LQKENI. This CDR3 is built from 15 residues. The chain's CDR3 is CASSPRGARNTEAFF. CDR3 bases: TGTGCCAGCTCACCCAGGGGCGCGAGGAACACTGAAGCTTTCTTT.

The J gene is TRBJ1-2, the V gene TRBV24-1; D unclear. The CDR3 spans 15 residues. Trimming left V 4 bases short and J 3 bases short, with 14 bases between. Germline V gene lookup returns CDR1 KGHDR and CDR2 SFDVKD. As DNA, the CDR3 is TGTGCCACCAGTGAAAGCGGGGTTGCGTACTATGGCTACACCTTC. This gives the protein CATSESGVAYYGYTF.

The V gene is TRBV7-2, the J gene TRBJ1-5; 7 bases are shared with TRBD1. Germline loops: CDR1 SGHTA, CDR2 FQGNSA. With V trimmed by 2 bases and J by 2 bases, 3 bases remained unmatched. The CDR3 sequence is 15 residues long. The DNA for the CDR3 is TGTGCCAGCAGCTTACTTGGGACAGGCAATCAGCCCCAGCATTTT. Amino acids: CASSLLGTGNQPQHF.

V is TRBV9 and J is TRBJ2-7, with 8 bases that match TRBD2. This CDR3 has 15 residues. V lost 0 bases, J lost 6 bases, and 8 bases stayed unmatched. Germline CDR1 SGDLS, CDR2 YYNGEE. The CDR3 DNA sequence: TGTGCCAGCAGCGTAGCGGCGGGGGGAGTCCTCGAGCAGTACTTC. Its translation: CASSVAAGGVLEQYF.

This chain uses TRBV21-1 with TRBJ1-5; TRBD1 reflects the table's D call only, with no check against the DNA. TRBV21-1 corresponds to a pseudogene. CDR3 size: 15 residues. The chain's CDR3 is CASRRTGGCNQPQHF. The CDR3 bases are TGTGCCAGCAGACGGACAGGGGGCTGCAATCAGCCCCAGCATTTT.

The chain combines TRBV6-6 with TRBJ1-3, with D hard to call. There are 14 residues in the CDR3. The germline CDR1 and CDR2 sequences are MNHNY and SVGAGI (reference sequence). V shed 0 bases and J shed 7 bases, with 10 bases lying between them. CDR3 loop: CASSYSTGWNTIYF. CDR3 coding DNA: TGTGCCAGCAGTTACTCAACGGGGTGGAACACCATATATTTT.

CDR3 DNA sequence: TGTGCCAGCAGCGGTGAGAGCTCCTATAATTCACCCCTCCACTTT. It yields the protein CASSGESSYNSPLHF. The genes are TRBV9 and TRBJ1-6; D gene uncertain. The CDR3 covers 15 residues. The germline V and J ends were trimmed by 3 bases and 0 bases, with 7 bases remaining between them. The germline gives CDR1 SGDLS, CDR2 YYNGEE.